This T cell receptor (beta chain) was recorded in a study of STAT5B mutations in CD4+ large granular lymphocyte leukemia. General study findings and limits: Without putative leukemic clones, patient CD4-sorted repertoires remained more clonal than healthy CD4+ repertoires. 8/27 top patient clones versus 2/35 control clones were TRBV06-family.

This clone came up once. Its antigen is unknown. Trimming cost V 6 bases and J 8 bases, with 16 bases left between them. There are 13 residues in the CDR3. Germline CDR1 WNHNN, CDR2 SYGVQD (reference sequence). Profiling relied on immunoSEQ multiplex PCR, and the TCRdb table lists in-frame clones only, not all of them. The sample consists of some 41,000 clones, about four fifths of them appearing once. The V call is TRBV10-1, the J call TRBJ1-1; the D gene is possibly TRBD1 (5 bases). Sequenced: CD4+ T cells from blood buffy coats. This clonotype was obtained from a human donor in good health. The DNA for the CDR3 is TGCGCCAGCAGCGACCGGACAAATTTAGAAGCTTTCTTT. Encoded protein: CASSDRTNLEAFF.